The 18 T cell receptor beta chains below were found in one sample sequenced in a study of blood T cell repertoires in COVID-19. This table comes from immunoSEQ multiplex PCR, and its TCRdb copy is limited to in-frame clones, with some not included. The sample consists of about 200,000 clones, about nine tenths of them appearing once. Sequenced material: peripheral blood. These receptor sequences come from a man younger than 30 with active or convalescent COVID-19.

This clone was recorded a few times. This rearrangement joins TRBV15 to TRBJ1-2; D is possibly TRBD1 (6 bases). Per the germline V gene, CDR1 is LNHNV and CDR2 is YYDKDF (reference sequence). This CDR3 spans 14 amino acids. Trimming cost V 2 bases and J 6 bases, with 13 bases left between them. CDR3 residues: CATSRQRTDNGYTF. The CDR3 DNA is TGTGCCACCAGCAGACAAAGGACAGATAATGGCTACACCTTC. The full variable domain, with the rest looked up from reference TRBV15 and TRBJ1-2, is DAMVIQNPRYQVTQFGKPVTLSCSQTLNHNVMYWYQQKSSQAPKLLFHYYDKDFNNEADTPDNFQSRRPNTSFCFLDIRSPGLGDTAMYLCATSRQRTDNGYTFGSGTRLTVV.

This rearrangement joins TRBV19 to TRBJ2-1, with D possibly matching TRBD1 (5 bases). The germline V gene has CDR1 LNHDA and CDR2 SQIVND (reference sequence). The CDR3 length is 16 residues. Trimming removed 2 bases from V and 3 bases from J, with 14 bases in between. The CDR3 DNA reads TGTGCCAGTAGTATAAGGGGCCCGATAATCTACAATGAGCAGTTCTTC. Its translation: CASSIRGPIIYNEQFF.

This chain uses TRBV19 with TRBJ1-5; 9 bases fit TRBD1. The V gene's germline CDR1 is LNHDA and CDR2 SQIVND (reference sequence). J gave up 7 bases and V 6 bases, and 13 bases lay outside the gene matches. This CDR3 contains 16 residues. The CDR3 nucleotides are TGTGCCAGTAGCCTACTTCCGGGACAGGGAGGACAGCCCCAGCATTTT. Translating gives CASSLLPGQGGQPQHF.

The V gene is TRBV6-5, the J gene TRBJ1-3, with 8 bases lining up with TRBD1. With V trimmed by 11 bases and J by 4 bases, 7 bases remained unmatched. CDR3 size: 13 residues. The germline gives CDR1 MNHEY, CDR2 SVGAGI. The CDR3 bases are TGTGCCGGACGACAGGGGCGCGGAAACACCATATATTTT. The encoded protein is CAGRQGRGNTIYF.

The gene calls are TRBV19 and TRBJ2-2, with 10 bases fitting TRBD1. From germline, CDR1 is LNHDA and CDR2 SQIVND (reference sequence). CDR3 size: 16 residues. After removal of 5 bases from V and 3 bases from J, the junction contained 6 bases not matched to a gene. The CDR3 here is CASSFGQGEDTGELFF. CDR3 sequence (DNA): TGTGCCAGTAGTTTTGGACAGGGGGAGGACACCGGGGAGCTGTTTTTT.

The rearrangement uses TRBV5-6 and TRBJ2-1; TRBD2 agrees at 12 bases. This CDR3 has 14 amino acids. Trimming cost V 4 bases and J 7 bases; bases outside gene matches: 3. Looked up from germline, CDR1 is SGHDT and CDR2 is YYEEEE. This CDR3 is CASSPGLAGNEQFF. The CDR3 DNA follows: TGTGCCAGCAGCCCCGGACTAGCGGGGAATGAGCAGTTCTTC.

The chain joins TRBV4-2 to TRBJ2-7, with 12 positions matching TRBD2. CDR1 is LGHNA and CDR2 is YNFKEQ in the germline V gene. Trimming removed 1 base from V and 2 bases from J; junction bases left unmatched: 0. There are 15 residues in the CDR3. The CDR3 sequence is CASSQGTSGTYEQYF. For the CDR3, the DNA is TGTGCCAGCAGCCAAGGGACTAGCGGGACCTACGAGCAGTACTTC.

The chain is built from TRBV4-3 and TRBJ2-4; D gene ambiguous. V was cut by 0 bases and J by 1 base, with 13 bases left in between. Germline CDR1 LGHNA, CDR2 YSLEER. The length of the CDR3 is 17 residues. In DNA form, the CDR3 reads TGCGCCAGCAGCCAAGATCCTCCGGGTTCGGCCAAAAACATTCAGTACTTC. Its protein is CASSQDPPGSAKNIQYF.

The chain carries TRBV3-1 (or the pseudogene TRBV3-2) and TRBJ2-2, with 9 bases that match TRBD2. Per germline, CDR1 LGHDT and CDR2 YNNKEL (reference sequence). This CDR3 has 15 amino acids. V lost 2 bases, J lost 6 bases, and 4 bases stayed unmatched. The CDR3 DNA follows: TGTGCCAGCAGCCAACAAGCGGGGGGATCCGGGGAGCTGTTTTTT. It encodes CASSQQAGGSGELFF.

This clone was observed a single time. The chain has TRBV30 and TRBJ2-5; D uncertain. The length of the CDR3 is 11 residues. The V gene lost 4 bases and the J gene lost 4 bases, with 7 bases spanning the gap. CDR1 GTSNPN and CDR2 SVGIG come from the germline V gene (reference sequence). CDR3 in DNA: TGTGCCTGGACCCCCGGAGAGACCCAGTACTTC. Protein product: CAWTPGETQYF.

This chain joins TRBV3-1 (or the pseudogene TRBV3-2) and TRBJ1-2; D is ambiguous. This CDR3 is 15 amino acids long. From germline, CDR1 is LGHDT and CDR2 YNNKEL (reference sequence). Trimming stripped 1 base from V and 8 bases from J, with 17 bases between. The CDR3 spells CASSQGEGSRWGYTF. CDR3 nucleotide sequence: TGTGCCAGCAGCCAAGGGGAAGGGAGTCGTTGGGGCTACACCTTC.

The V and J genes are TRBV6-5 and TRBJ2-7; 10 nucleotides align to TRBD2. V shed 8 bases and J 1 base; nucleotides not matched to a gene: 8. Germline V CDR1 and CDR2: MNHEY, SVGAGI. There are 15 residues in the CDR3. CDR3 nucleotide sequence: TGTGCCAGCGGCCGCGGGACTAGCGTATCCTACGAGCAGTACTTC. Translating it yields CASGRGTSVSYEQYF.

This clone was seen more than once but under ten times. The chain couples TRBV9 to TRBJ1-6, with a tentative D call TRBD1 (6 bases). V dropped 3 bases and J dropped 10 bases, with 17 bases sitting between them. CDR1 is SGDLS, CDR2 YYNGEE, per germline. CDR3 length: 15 residues. In nucleotides, the CDR3 is TGTGCCAGCAGCGGACTGGACAGTGGTGGCTCACCCCTCCACTTT. The encoded protein is CASSGLDSGGSPLHF.

The chain combines TRBV5-6 with TRBJ2-3; 13 nucleotides agree with TRBD2. With 3 bases clipped from V and 6 bases from J, the junction kept 10 bases outside the gene matches. CDR3 size: 17 residues. Germline values: CDR1 SGHDT, CDR2 YYEEEE. The CDR3 here is CASSSGLAGVFWDTQYF. The CDR3 DNA is TGTGCCAGCAGCTCCGGACTAGCGGGGGTATTTTGGGATACGCAGTATTTT.

Only one count was recorded for this clone. The chain employs TRBV6-1 and TRBJ1-5, with D possibly TRBD1 on 6 matching bases. The CDR3 consists of 16 residues. V was shortened by 2 bases and J by 7 bases, with 18 bases between the two germline ends. Germline loops: CDR1 MNHNS, CDR2 SASEGT. The CDR3 DNA reads as TGTGCCAGCAGTGAATTGGGGGGGCGCGGTGTGCAGCCCCAGCATTTT. Protein product: CASSELGGRGVQPQHF.

The rearrangement joins TRBV29-1 to TRBJ1-3; 9 bases align to TRBD1. The germline CDR1 and CDR2 sequences are SQVTM and ANQGSEA. This CDR3 region has 14 residues. After removal of 3 bases from V and 4 bases from J, the junction contained 4 bases not matched to a gene. The DNA of the CDR3 is TGCAGCGTTGAGGACAGGGGTTCCGGAAACACCATATATTTT. Protein product: CSVEDRGSGNTIYF.

The chain combines TRBV7-2 with TRBJ2-7, with 8 bases fitting TRBD1. Germline trimming cut 3 bases from V and 3 bases from J; bases unmatched to any gene: 4. This CDR3 spans 14 amino acids. CDR1 and CDR2 from the germline V gene are SGHTA and FQGNSA. CDR3 sequence reads: CASSFQGASYEQYF. CDR3 in DNA: TGTGCCAGCAGCTTTCAGGGGGCTAGCTACGAGCAGTACTTC.

There are a few counts of this clone. The chain carries TRBV10-3 and TRBJ2-3, with a tentative D call TRBD1 (6 bases). This CDR3 is 15 amino acids long. The germline V gene encodes CDR1 ENHRY and CDR2 SYGVKD. V lost 5 bases and J lost 0, with 12 bases in between. DNA for the CDR3: TGTGCCATCAGTCCAGGGGACCGAAGCACAGATACGCAGTATTTT. Translation gives CAISPGDRSTDTQYF.